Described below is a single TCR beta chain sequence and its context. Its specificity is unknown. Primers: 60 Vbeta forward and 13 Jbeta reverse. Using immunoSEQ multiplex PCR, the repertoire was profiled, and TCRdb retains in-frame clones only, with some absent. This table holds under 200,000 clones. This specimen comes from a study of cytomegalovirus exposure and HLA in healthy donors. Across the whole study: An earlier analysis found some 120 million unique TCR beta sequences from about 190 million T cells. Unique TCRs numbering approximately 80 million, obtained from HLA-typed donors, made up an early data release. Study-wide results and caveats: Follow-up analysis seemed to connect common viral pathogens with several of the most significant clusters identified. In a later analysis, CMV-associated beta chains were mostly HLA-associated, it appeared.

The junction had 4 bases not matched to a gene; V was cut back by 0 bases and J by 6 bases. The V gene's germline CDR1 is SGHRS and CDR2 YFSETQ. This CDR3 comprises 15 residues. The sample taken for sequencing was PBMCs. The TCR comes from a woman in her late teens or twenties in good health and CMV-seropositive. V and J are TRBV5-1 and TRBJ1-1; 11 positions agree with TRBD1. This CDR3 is CASSLGGTGGSEAFF. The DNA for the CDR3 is TGCGCCAGCAGCTTGGGGGGGACAGGGGGGTCTGAAGCTTTCTTT. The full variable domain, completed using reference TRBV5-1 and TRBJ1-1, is KAGVTQTPRYLIKTRGQQVTLSCSPISGHRSVSWYQQTPGQGLQFLFEYFSETQRNKGNFPGRFSGRQFSNSRSEMNVSTLELGDSALYLCASSLGGTGGSEAFFGQGTRLTVV.